This T cell receptor (beta chain) was recovered during a study of Ad26.COV2.S vaccination and SARS-CoV-2 variants. Study background: The trial was COV1001 and the donor's arm was Ad26.COV2.S.

Some clones are missing from TCRdb's copy, which holds only in-frame ones; the method was immunoSEQ multiplex PCR. The table shows about 350,000 clones, with 88% occurring only once. Treatment defined: some 19 received Ad26.COV2.S at low or high dose, single or two shots; about 5 received placebo; per-sample allocation not given. Sampling occurred on day 63 after the first vaccine or placebo injection. This vaccine is an Ad26 vector that expresses the Wuhan-strain SARS-CoV-2 spike. Trimming pared 6 bases from V and 2 bases from J, leaving 11 bases between. The CDR3 runs 15 residues. The germline V gene encodes CDR1 SGHTA and CDR2 FQGTGA.

The chain joins TRBV7-3 to TRBJ2-6; D call uncertain. This receptor was identified in a person between 18 and 65 years old who received the Ad26.COV2.S COVID-19 vaccine or a placebo. The material sequenced was peripheral blood, taken in a trial of Ad26.COV2.S vaccine versus placebo. The CDR3: CASSWGLAGANVLTF. The CDR3 region has the DNA TGTGCCAGCAGTTGGGGATTGGCTGGGGCCAACGTCCTGACTTTC.